This T cell receptor beta chain was sequenced during a study of T cell responses to AZD1222 COVID-19 vaccine. Overall study: Both about-4-week and about-12-week second-dose recipients were combined.

The V segment lost 6 bases and the J segment 0 bases; nucleotides outside the gene matches: 13. The CDR3 totals 19 residues. Germline lookup yields CDR1 LGHNA and CDR2 YNFKEQ. Profiled with immunoSEQ multiplex PCR; TCRdb holds only in-frame clones, not every one. The sample has about 150,000 clones, under 95% seen once. With respect to this clone: Its antigen is still unknown.

Study results and limitations: Sampling that yielded the repertoires occurred only after the peak T cell response.

The sequenced sample was peripheral blood, obtained on day 0 of AZD1222 vaccination. V and J are TRBV4-2 and TRBJ2-6; 8 bases agree with TRBD2. This receptor was identified in an adult in good health. Here the CDR3 reads CASRREGAGANSGANVLTF. CDR3 sequence (DNA): TGTGCCAGCAGACGGGAAGGAGCGGGGGCAAACTCTGGGGCCAACGTCCTGACTTTC.